One sample yielded the 18 T cell receptor beta chains listed below, sequenced in a study of patients and donors after allogeneic stem cell transplantation. TCRdb analysed the RT-PCR reads with MiXCR anew, one entry per CDR3 protein. The sample carries 400,000 to 450,000 distinct CDR3 sequences, about a sixth recorded once. The sequencing sample was made of blood, either unsorted or a sorted T cell fraction (not recorded which). These receptors all stem from a human donor who was either an allogeneic HSCT recipient or a stem cell or donor lymphocyte infusion donor (not recorded which). It is not recorded whose cells these are; they may come from a transplant donor.

The chain links TRBV18 to TRBJ2-4, with D maybe TRBD2 (5 bases). The length of the CDR3 is 16 residues. Germline lookup yields CDR1 KGHSH and CDR2 LQKENI. Deletions cut 2 bases from V and 10 bases from J, with 21 bases between. CDR3 in DNA: TGTGCCAGCTCACCATTTGCCATCTATCCGGGAACAATTCAGTACTTC. Translating it yields CASSPFAIYPGTIQYF.

This clonotype has just a few counts. J is TRBJ2-1 and V is TRBV20-1; the match to TRBD1 covers 11 bases. The trim removed 1 base at V and 8 bases at J, leaving 13 bases unmatched. Germline values: CDR1 DFQATT, CDR2 SNEGSKA (reference sequence). The CDR3 extends over 17 amino acids. The CDR3 region is CSARGQGKDRGLDEQFF. DNA for the CDR3: TGCAGTGCTAGAGGGCAGGGCAAGGACAGGGGGCTTGATGAGCAGTTCTTC.

This chain joins TRBV7-2 and TRBJ2-1; 12 bases are a match to TRBD2. This CDR3 comprises 16 residues. Germline V CDR1 and CDR2: SGHTA, FQGNSA. Unmatched junction bases numbered 5, after V lost 0 bases and J lost 8 bases. The CDR3, as DNA: TGTGCCAGCAGCTTAGCGCTAGCGGGGGGGATTGATGAGCAGTTCTTC. This gives the protein CASSLALAGGIDEQFF.

This clonotype was counted only a few times. This chain links TRBV15 with TRBJ2-5; TRBD1 is a possible D gene (6 bases). Germline CDR1 reads LNHNV; CDR2 reads YYDKDF (reference sequence). The CDR3 contains 16 residues. Trimming took 3 bases from V and 5 from J, leaving 19 bases between them. The CDR3: CATSRPPLPQGETQYF. In nucleotides, the CDR3 is TGTGCCACCAGCAGGCCTCCCCTACCACAGGGCGAGACCCAGTACTTC. Supplemented by reference TRBV15 and TRBJ2-5, the full variable domain reads DAMVIQNPRYQVTQFGKPVTLSCSQTLNHNVMYWYQQKSSQAPKLLFHYYDKDFNNEADTPDNFQSRRPNTSFCFLDIRSPGLGDTAMYLCATSRPPLPQGETQYFGPGTRLLVL.

This chain joins TRBV9 and TRBJ2-2; 9 bases are shared with TRBD2. Trimming took 0 bases from V and 8 from J; bases not matched to a gene: 8. This CDR3 has 16 residues. The germline V gene has CDR1 SGDLS and CDR2 YYNGEE. In DNA form, the CDR3 reads TGTGCCAGCAGCGTAGAAGGCGGGAGGGTAATGGGGGAGCTGTTTTTT. Its protein is CASSVEGGRVMGELFF.

The table lists this clonotype with many counts. The DNA for the CDR3 is TGTGCCACTTCTGGGGCCCCAGAGACCCAGTACTTC. Residues: CATSGAPETQYF. V gene TRBV12-3 or TRBV12-4 combines with J gene TRBJ2-5; weak D call: TRBD1 (5 bases). Deletions cut 10 bases from V and 4 bases from J, with 13 bases between. The CDR3 runs 12 residues.

The chain combines TRBV7-3 with TRBJ2-1; 8 bases are shared with TRBD2. The germline V gene has CDR1 SGHTA and CDR2 FQGTGA. The CDR3 contains 14 residues. V shed 5 bases, J shed 7 bases, and the junction held 7 bases outside the gene matches. The CDR3 region is CASSPAGVSNEQFF. CDR3 nucleotides: TGTGCCAGCAGCCCAGCGGGGGTGTCGAATGAGCAGTTCTTC. Filled out from reference TRBV7-3 and TRBJ2-1, the complete variable domain reads GAGVSQTPSNKVTEKGKYVELRCDPISGHTALYWYRQSLGQGPEFLIYFQGTGAADDSGLPNDRFFAVRPEGSVSTLKIQRTERGDSAVYLCASSPAGVSNEQFFGPGTRLTVL.

V gene TRBV4-2 combines with J gene TRBJ2-2; the D gene could be TRBD1 or TRBD2 (5 bases each). This CDR3 region has 14 residues. V lost 1 base to trimming and J lost 8 bases, with 11 bases between them. CDR1 and CDR2 from the germline V gene are LGHNA and YNFKEQ. CDR3 nucleotide sequence: TGTGCCAGCAGCCAAGTGGGGGATTTGGGGGAGCTGTTTTTT. Residues: CASSQVGDLGELFF.

V and J are TRBV20-1 and TRBJ2-1, with D possibly matching TRBD2 (6 bases). Germline assignment: CDR1 DFQATT and CDR2 SNEGSKA (reference sequence). The V end was cut by 5 bases, the J end by 0 bases, with 14 bases between. The CDR3 is 15 residues long. The DNA of the CDR3 is TGCAGTGCTTACAATCGGGAGAGCTCCTACAATGAGCAGTTCTTC. Translation: CSAYNRESSYNEQFF.

This chain joins TRBV9 and TRBJ2-5; no firm D call. The ends were cut back, 0 bases at V and 4 bases at J, with 13 bases in the middle. This CDR3 has 15 amino acids. Germline V gene lookup returns CDR1 SGDLS and CDR2 YYNGEE. The DNA for the CDR3 is TGTGCCAGCAGCGTAGATTTTGGTAATCGAGAGACCCAGTACTTC. Translating it yields CASSVDFGNRETQYF.

This clonotype was counted a few times. The chain has TRBV20-1 and TRBJ1-2; weak D call: TRBD1 (5 bases). V lost 4 bases and J 3 bases, leaving 12 bases between the germline ends. Germline CDR1 reads DFQATT; CDR2 reads SNEGSKA (reference sequence). This CDR3 is built from 13 residues. The CDR3 is CSAIVRDDYGYTF. CDR3 coding DNA: TGCAGTGCTATAGTCAGGGACGACTATGGCTACACCTTC.

The chain recombines TRBV7-2 with TRBJ1-2; TRBD1 matches at 7 bases. V lost 2 bases and J lost 7; bases outside the gene matches: 13. CDR1 is SGHTA, CDR2 FQGNSA, per germline. The CDR3 is 16 amino acids. This CDR3 reads CASSLRVRGGGRGYTF. The CDR3 DNA sequence: TGTGCCAGCAGCTTAAGGGTTCGGGGAGGGGGCCGTGGCTACACCTTC.

This chain uses TRBV6-5 with TRBJ2-3; 7 bases fit TRBD2. CDR1 MNHEY and CDR2 SVGAGI come from the germline V gene. V shed 2 bases, J shed 10 bases, and the junction held 15 bases outside the gene matches. The CDR3 is 16 residues long. The CDR3 region has the DNA TGTGCCAGCAGTTACGCTCCCGGGCGCGGGGGAGTGTCGCAGTATTTT. As protein: CASSYAPGRGGVSQYF.

CDR3 in amino acids: CASSSHRDRGYEQYF. The CDR3 bases are TGTGCCAGCAGTTCGCACCGGGACAGGGGGTACGAGCAGTACTTC. V usage is TRBV28 and J usage is TRBJ2-7; TRBD1 matches at 11 bases. V lost 4 bases to trimming and J lost 4 bases; unmatched junction nucleotides: 6. CDR1 and CDR2 from the germline V gene are MDHEN and SYDVKM. The CDR3 is 15 amino acids.

The chain carries TRBV5-6 and TRBJ1-2; no definite D call. Germline CDR1 is SGHDT and CDR2 is YYEEEE. This CDR3 is 13 amino acids long. V was shortened by 4 bases and J by 3 bases, with 10 bases between the two germline ends. The CDR3 DNA is TGTGCCAGCAGCAGCGGGGAGGACTATGGCTACACCTTC. It is translated as CASSSGEDYGYTF. Full variable domain (remainder filled in from reference TRBV5-6 and TRBJ1-2): DAGVTQSPTHLIKTRGQQVTLRCSPKSGHDTVSWYQQALGQGPQFIFQYYEEEERQRGNFPDRFSGHQFPNYSSELNVNALLLGDSALYLCASSSGEDYGYTFGSGTRLTVV.

This clonotype was picked up a small number of times. The chain has TRBV4-1 and TRBJ2-1; no firm D call. Trimming removed 0 bases at V and 12 bases at J, with 12 bases between. Germline lookup yields CDR1 MGHRA and CDR2 YSYEKL. The CDR3 is 13 residues long. CDR3 sequence: CASSQERVERQFF. In nucleotides, the CDR3 is TGCGCCAGCAGCCAAGAACGCGTTGAGAGGCAGTTCTTC.

In its sample, this clonotype was seen a few times. V gene TRBV7-3 combines with J gene TRBJ1-3; D unresolved. This CDR3 comprises 13 residues. Per the germline V gene, CDR1 is SGHTA and CDR2 is FQGTGA. Deletions cut 5 bases from V and 3 bases from J, with 8 bases between. In DNA form, the CDR3 reads TGTGCCAGCAGCCCCCTTGGTGGAAACACCATATATTTT. It specifies CASSPLGGNTIYF.

This clonotype has a handful of counts. This chain uses TRBV7-2 with TRBJ2-2; D is undetermined. Trimming took off 5 bases at V and 6 bases at J, with 7 bases between the two ends. CDR1 is SGHTA and CDR2 is FQGNSA in the germline V gene. The CDR3 has 12 amino acids. CDR3 sequence reads: CASSTRPGELFF. Here the CDR3 DNA reads TGTGCCAGCAGCACCCGTCCCGGGGAGCTGTTTTTT.